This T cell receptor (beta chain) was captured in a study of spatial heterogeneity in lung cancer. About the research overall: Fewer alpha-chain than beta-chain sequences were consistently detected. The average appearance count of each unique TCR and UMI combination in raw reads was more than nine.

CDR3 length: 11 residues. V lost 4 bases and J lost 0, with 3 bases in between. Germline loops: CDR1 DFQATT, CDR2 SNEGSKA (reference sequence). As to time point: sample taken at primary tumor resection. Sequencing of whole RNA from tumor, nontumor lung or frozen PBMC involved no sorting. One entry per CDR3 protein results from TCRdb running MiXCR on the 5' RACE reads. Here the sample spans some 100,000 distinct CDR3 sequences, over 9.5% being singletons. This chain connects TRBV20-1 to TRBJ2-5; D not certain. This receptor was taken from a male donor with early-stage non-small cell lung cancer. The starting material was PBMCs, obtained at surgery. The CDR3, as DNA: TGCAGTGCTAAAAACCAAGAGACCCAGTACTTC. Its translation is CSAKNQETQYF.